A single T cell receptor (beta chain) is shown here with its context. This entry is derived from a study of blood T cell repertoires in COVID-19. Overall study context: Spain, Italy and the United States supplied samples that represented acute and convalescent COVID-19. Sample material is recorded as cDNA or gDNA derived from T cells, B-cell-depleted T cells, or PBMCs.

In the study's own analysis: Nucleated cell number was recorded as an estimate derived from reference gene primer amplification. Assay: immunoSEQ multiplex PCR; the TCRdb copy retains only in-frame clones and omits some. For V, J and clone size, that table is used; D and trimming come from the DNA. The sample shows tens of thousands of clones, less than 90% of them seen only once. Germline V lookup: CDR1 LGHNA, CDR2 YNFKEQ. The CDR3 is made up of 16 amino acids. Trimming at V came to 1 base and at J to 2 bases, leaving 7 bases not matched to a gene. This TCR was sampled from a man at least 80 years old in a cohort sampled during active COVID-19. Sequencing was carried out using peripheral blood. The chain combines TRBV4-2 with TRBJ2-7; 8 nucleotides agree with TRBD2. CDR3 sequence: CASSQVGTSGTYEQYF. The CDR3 coding sequence is TGTGCCAGCAGCCAAGTCGGTACTAGCGGTACCTACGAGCAGTACTTC.